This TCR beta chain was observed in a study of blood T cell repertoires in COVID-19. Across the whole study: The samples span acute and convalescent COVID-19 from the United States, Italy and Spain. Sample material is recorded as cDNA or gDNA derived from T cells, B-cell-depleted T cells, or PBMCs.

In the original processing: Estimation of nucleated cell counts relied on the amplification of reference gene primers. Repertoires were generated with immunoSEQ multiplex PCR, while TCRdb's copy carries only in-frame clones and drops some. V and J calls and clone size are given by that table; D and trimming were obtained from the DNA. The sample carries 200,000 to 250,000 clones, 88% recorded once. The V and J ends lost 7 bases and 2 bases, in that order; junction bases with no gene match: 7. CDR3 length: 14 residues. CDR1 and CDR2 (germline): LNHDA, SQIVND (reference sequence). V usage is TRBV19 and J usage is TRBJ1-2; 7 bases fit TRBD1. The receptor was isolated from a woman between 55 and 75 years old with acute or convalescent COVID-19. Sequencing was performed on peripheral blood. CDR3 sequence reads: CASIPTGFNYGYTF. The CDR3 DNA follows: TGTGCCAGTATCCCGACAGGGTTCAACTATGGCTACACCTTC.